A single sample gave rise to the 21 T cell receptor beta chains below, sequenced in a study of control samples from healthy donors and cancer patients. Using immunoSEQ multiplex PCR, the repertoire was profiled, and TCRdb retains in-frame clones only, with some absent. The sample holds about 75,000 clones, 94% seen once. Source material: blood. These receptors were collected from a woman in her 40s in good health.

As for this clone: The sample has other DNA sequences that encode this CDR3 too. This rearrangement joins TRBV14 to TRBJ1-5; TRBD1 agrees at 7 bases. CDR1 and CDR2 (germline): SGHDN, FVKESK. V trimming: 5 bases; J trimming: 5 bases; junction bases outside the gene matches: 3. This CDR3 contains 13 residues. CDR3 region: CASSTGTDQPQHF. CDR3 bases: TGTGCCAGCAGCACCGGGACAGATCAGCCCCAGCATTTT. Full variable domain (missing parts from reference TRBV14 and TRBJ1-5): EAGVTQFPSHSVIEKGQTVTLRCDPISGHDNLYWYRRVMGKEIKFLLHFVKESKQDESGMPNNRFLAERTGGTYSTLKVQPAELEDSGVYFCASSTGTDQPQHFGDGTRLSIL.

The chain employs TRBV9 and TRBJ2-2; TRBD1 agrees at 9 bases. Looked up from germline, CDR1 is SGDLS and CDR2 is YYNGEE. The CDR3 covers 14 residues. V lost 7 bases and J lost 7; bases outside the gene matches: 8. The CDR3 protein is CASDPTGGNGELFF. CDR3 in DNA: TGTGCCAGCGACCCGACAGGGGGAAACGGGGAGCTGTTTTTT.

The chain's CDR3 is CASSQTSLTKNIQYF. In nucleotides, the CDR3 is TGCGCCAGCAGCCAGACTAGCCTAACCAAAAACATTCAGTACTTC. The chain has TRBV4-1 and TRBJ2-4; 7 positions match TRBD2. The CDR3 runs 15 residues. Germline V gene data show CDR1 as MGHRA and CDR2 as YSYEKL. The junction had 4 bases not matched to a gene; V was cut back by 3 bases and J by 2 bases.

This sequence joins TRBV7-9 and TRBJ1-2, with unresolved D. Germline CDR1 reads SEHNR; CDR2 reads FQNEAQ (reference sequence). There are 15 residues in the CDR3. Deletions cut 4 bases from V and 2 bases from J, with 14 bases between. CDR3 sequence: CASSSPGRLNYGYTF. CDR3 nucleotides: TGTGCCAGCAGCTCCCCCGGGCGGCTGAACTATGGCTACACCTTC.

The V and J genes are TRBV5-1 and TRBJ1-5; tentative D call: TRBD1 (5 bases). Germline lookup yields CDR1 SGHRS and CDR2 YFSETQ. The CDR3 length is 14 residues. Trimming removed 1 base from V and 4 bases from J, with 9 bases in between. The CDR3: CASSLRGGNQPQHF. The CDR3 DNA follows: TGCGCCAGCAGCTTGCGGGGGGGGAATCAGCCCCAGCATTTT.

The genes are TRBV3-1 (or the pseudogene TRBV3-2) and TRBJ1-2; weak D call: TRBD1 (5 bases). The CDR3 is 18 amino acids. The V end was cut by 1 base, the J end by 4 bases, with 22 bases between. Germline-derived CDR1 and CDR2 are LGHDT and YNNKEL (reference sequence). The CDR3 DNA is TGTGCCAGCAGCCAAGCGGACGGGCGGGGAGAGAGGGGCTATGGCTACACCTTC. It specifies CASSQADGRGERGYGYTF.

The chain carries TRBV25-1 and TRBJ1-2, with D tentatively TRBD1 (6 bases). Trimming took off 3 bases at V and 3 bases at J, with 14 bases between the two ends. The CDR3 loop spans 15 amino acids. Germline CDR1 reads MGHDK; CDR2 reads SYGVNS. CDR3: CASSDQGRGYYGYTF. The CDR3 DNA is TGTGCCAGCAGTGATCAGGGAAGGGGGTACTATGGCTACACCTTC.

The J gene is TRBJ1-1, the V gene TRBV12-3 or TRBV12-4, with TRBD1 matching over 7 bases. V was clipped by 4 bases and J by 4 bases; unmatched bases: 3. The CDR3 loop spans 13 amino acids. The CDR3 reads CASSSTGATEAFF. The CDR3 nucleotides read TGTGCCAGCAGTTCTACAGGGGCCACTGAAGCTTTCTTT.

Only a few counts were recorded for this clone. The chain is built from TRBV5-1 and TRBJ2-5, with 7 bases that match TRBD2. The V gene end was trimmed by 2 bases and the J gene end by 2 bases; junction bases not matched to a gene: 9. The germline CDR1 and CDR2 sequences are SGHRS and YFSETQ. The CDR3 is 16 residues long. The CDR3 sequence is CASSLVSGDSQETQYF. The CDR3 nucleotides read TGCGCCAGCAGCTTAGTCAGCGGGGATTCTCAAGAGACCCAGTACTTC. The variable domain in full, with the rest retrieved from reference TRBV5-1 and TRBJ2-5, is KAGVTQTPRYLIKTRGQQVTLSCSPISGHRSVSWYQQTPGQGLQFLFEYFSETQRNKGNFPGRFSGRQFSNSRSEMNVSTLELGDSALYLCASSLVSGDSQETQYFGPGTRLLVL.

CDR3 sequence reads: CASSGWAEGGQPQHF. The CDR3 nucleotides are TGTGCCAGCAGCGGGTGGGCGGAAGGGGGACAGCCCCAGCATTTT. The chain has TRBV7-2 and TRBJ1-5, with D tentatively TRBD1 (6 bases). Germline V gene lookup returns CDR1 SGHTA and CDR2 FQGNSA. There are 15 residues in the CDR3. V was shortened by 5 bases and J by 7 bases, with 18 bases between the two germline ends. Filled out from reference TRBV7-2 and TRBJ1-5, the complete variable domain reads GAGVSQSPSNKVTEKGKDVELRCDPISGHTALYWYRQSLGQGLEFLIYFQGNSAPDKSGLPSDRFSAERTGGSVSTLTIQRTQQEDSAVYLCASSGWAEGGQPQHFGDGTRLSIL.

The rearrangement joins TRBV2 to TRBJ2-2; D gene ambiguous. V shed 5 bases and J shed 6 bases, with 13 bases lying between them. This CDR3 spans 14 amino acids. Germline V gives CDR1 SNHLY, CDR2 FYNNEI. The CDR3 DNA follows: TGTGCCAGCAGTTTCCAAAGGACCTCCGGGGAGCTGTTTTTT. Protein: CASSFQRTSGELFF. Drawing the rest from reference TRBV2 and TRBJ2-2, the complete variable domain is EPEVTQTPSHQVTQMGQEVILRCVPISNHLYFYWYRQILGQKVEFLVSFYNNEISEKSEIFDDQFSVERPDGSNFTLKIRSTKLEDSAMYFCASSFQRTSGELFFGEGSRLTVL.

V and J are TRBV5-5 and TRBJ2-2, with D unresolved. This CDR3 has 16 amino acids. V was pared by 5 bases and J by 8 bases, with 22 bases between. The V gene's germline CDR1 is SGHKS and CDR2 YYEKEE (reference sequence). CDR3 amino acids: CASSPLVGPVPGELFF. The CDR3 DNA reads as TGTGCCAGCAGTCCTTTAGTGGGTCCCGTCCCGGGGGAGCTGTTTTTT.

The chain carries TRBV27 and TRBJ2-1; either TRBD1 or TRBD2 may fit D (5 bases each). The CDR3 sequence is 15 residues long. V was clipped by 3 bases and J by 6 bases, with 15 bases between them. Germline V gives CDR1 MNHEY, CDR2 SMNVEV (reference sequence). The CDR3 is CASSLLGTRRNEQFF. The CDR3 DNA reads TGTGCCAGCAGTTTGTTGGGGACCCGTCGCAATGAGCAGTTCTTC.

This chain uses TRBV19 with TRBJ2-2; D ambiguous. Germline loops: CDR1 LNHDA, CDR2 SQIVND (reference sequence). V was clipped by 11 bases and J by 4 bases, with 11 bases between them. CDR3 length: 12 amino acids. CDR3: CACRAVTGELFF. In nucleotides, the CDR3 is TGTGCCTGTCGGGCGGTCACCGGGGAGCTGTTTTTT.

The CDR3 nucleotides are TGTGCCAGAGGTCGCAATGAGCAGTTCTTC. Amino acids: CARGRNEQFF. This chain joins TRBV2 and TRBJ2-1; D remains unclear. This CDR3 spans 10 amino acids. Germline V gene sequence: CDR1 SNHLY, CDR2 FYNNEI. V lost 9 bases, J lost 6 bases, and 6 bases lay in between.

The rearrangement uses TRBV3-1 (or the pseudogene TRBV3-2) and TRBJ1-1, with D hard to call. Trimming removed 2 bases from V and 2 bases from J, with 9 bases in between. Germline loops: CDR1 LGHDT, CDR2 YNNKEL (reference sequence). This CDR3 has 14 residues. The CDR3 sequence is CASSQLASNTEAFF. DNA of the CDR3: TGTGCCAGCAGCCAACTTGCCAGCAACACTGAAGCTTTCTTT.

The V gene is TRBV7-9, the J gene TRBJ1-4; TRBD1 matches 7 bases. The germline gives CDR1 SEHNR, CDR2 FQNEAQ (reference sequence). CDR3 length equals 13 residues. Trimming took 4 bases from V and 10 from J; bases not matched to a gene: 6. The CDR3 coding sequence is TGTGCCAGCAGCTGGGACAGCAGCACAAAACTGTTTTTT. Its translation is CASSWDSSTKLFF.

The CDR3, as DNA: TGTGCCAGCAGCGGTCTGGGCGGGGGGAGTGAGCAGTACTTC. It specifies CASSGLGGGSEQYF. V usage is TRBV5-8 and J usage is TRBJ2-7; 8 nucleotides agree with TRBD2. Germline V gives CDR1 SGHTS, CDR2 YDEGEE. V lost 4 bases to trimming and J lost 7 bases; unmatched junction nucleotides: 10. The CDR3 extends over 14 amino acids.

The J gene is TRBJ1-1, the V gene TRBV28; 7 positions agree with TRBD1. The CDR3 has 14 amino acids. Germline lookup yields CDR1 MDHEN and CDR2 SYDVKM. Unmatched junction bases numbered 6, after V lost 6 bases and J lost 2 bases. CDR3 loop: CASRKGQPNTEAFF. CDR3 coding DNA: TGTGCCAGCAGAAAGGGACAGCCAAACACTGAAGCTTTCTTT.

The chain combines TRBV7-3 with TRBJ2-1, with 9 bases that match TRBD2. CDR3 length: 16 residues. J was trimmed by 4 bases and V by 5 bases; bases with no gene match: 9. Germline V lookup: CDR1 SGHTA, CDR2 FQGTGA. This chain's CDR3 is CASSLSSGGIYNEQFF. As DNA, the CDR3 is TGTGCCAGCAGCCTCTCAAGCGGGGGGATTTACAATGAGCAGTTCTTC.

This chain links TRBV2 with TRBJ1-4; maybe TRBD1 (5 bases). This CDR3 has 14 residues. Trimming removed 6 bases from V and 8 bases from J, with 16 bases in between. Per germline, CDR1 SNHLY and CDR2 FYNNEI. CDR3 bases: TGTGCCAGCAGCGCCTGGCAGGGACGCGAAAAACTGTTTTTT. As protein: CASSAWQGREKLFF.